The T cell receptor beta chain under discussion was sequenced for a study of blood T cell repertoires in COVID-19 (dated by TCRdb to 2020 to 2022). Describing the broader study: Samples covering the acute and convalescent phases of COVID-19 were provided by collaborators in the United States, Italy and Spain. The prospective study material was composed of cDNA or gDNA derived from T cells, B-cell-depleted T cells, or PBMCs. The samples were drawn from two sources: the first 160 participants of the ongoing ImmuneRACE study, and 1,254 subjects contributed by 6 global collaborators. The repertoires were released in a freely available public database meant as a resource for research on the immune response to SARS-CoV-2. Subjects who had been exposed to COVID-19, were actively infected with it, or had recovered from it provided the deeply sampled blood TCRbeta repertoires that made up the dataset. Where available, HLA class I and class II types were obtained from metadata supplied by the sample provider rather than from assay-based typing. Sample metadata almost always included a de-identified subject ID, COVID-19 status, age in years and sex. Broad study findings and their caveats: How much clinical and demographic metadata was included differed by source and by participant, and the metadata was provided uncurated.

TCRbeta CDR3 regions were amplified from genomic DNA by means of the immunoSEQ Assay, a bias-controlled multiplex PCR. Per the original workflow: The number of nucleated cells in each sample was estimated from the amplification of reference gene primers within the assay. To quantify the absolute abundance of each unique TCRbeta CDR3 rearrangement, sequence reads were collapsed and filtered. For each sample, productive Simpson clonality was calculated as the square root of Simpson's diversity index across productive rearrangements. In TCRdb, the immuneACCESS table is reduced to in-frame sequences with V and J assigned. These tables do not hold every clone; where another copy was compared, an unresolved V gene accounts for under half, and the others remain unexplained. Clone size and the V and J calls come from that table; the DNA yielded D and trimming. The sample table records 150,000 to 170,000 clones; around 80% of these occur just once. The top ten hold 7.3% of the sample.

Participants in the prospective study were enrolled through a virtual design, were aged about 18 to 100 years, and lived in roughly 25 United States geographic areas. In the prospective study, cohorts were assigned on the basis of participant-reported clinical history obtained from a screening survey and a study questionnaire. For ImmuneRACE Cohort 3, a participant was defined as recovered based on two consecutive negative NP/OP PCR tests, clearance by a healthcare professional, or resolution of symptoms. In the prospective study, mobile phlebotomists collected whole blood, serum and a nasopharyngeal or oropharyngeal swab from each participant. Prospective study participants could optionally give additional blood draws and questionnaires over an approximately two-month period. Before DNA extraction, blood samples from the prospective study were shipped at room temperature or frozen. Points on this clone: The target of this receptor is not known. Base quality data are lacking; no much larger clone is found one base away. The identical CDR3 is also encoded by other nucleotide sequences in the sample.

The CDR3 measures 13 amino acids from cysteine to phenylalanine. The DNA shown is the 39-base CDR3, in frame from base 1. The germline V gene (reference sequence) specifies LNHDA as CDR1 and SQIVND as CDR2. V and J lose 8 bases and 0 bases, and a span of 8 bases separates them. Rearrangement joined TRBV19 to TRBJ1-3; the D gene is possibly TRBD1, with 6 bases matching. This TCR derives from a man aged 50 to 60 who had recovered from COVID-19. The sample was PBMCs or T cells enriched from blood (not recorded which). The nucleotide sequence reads TGTGCCAGTTCAGGGGTCTCTGGAAACACCATATATTTT. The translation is CASSGVSGNTIYF.